These 10 T cell receptor beta chains were all obtained from the same sample, sequenced in a study of shared clonotypes between healthy human individuals. Produced via immunoSEQ multiplex PCR; TCRdb's table is partial and in-frame only. The repertoire includes about 1 million clones, around 74% of them detected once, and roughly 1.4% sits in the top ten. Source material: memory CD4+ T cells sorted from blood. The subset denotes: CD45RA-negative fraction. The receptors come from a man aged 18 to 35 in good health.

This sequence joins TRBV7-8 and TRBJ2-7, with 8 bases fitting TRBD2. The CDR3 covers 14 residues. Losses at the gene ends were 5 bases for V and 0 bases for J; bases not matched to a gene: 3. In germline, CDR1 is SGHVS, CDR2 FQNEAQ. The CDR3 here is CASSLSGTSYEQYF. The DNA of the CDR3 is TGTGCCAGCAGCCTTAGCGGGACCTCCTACGAGCAGTACTTC.

This sequence joins TRBV6-1 and TRBJ2-7; 7 bases are a match to TRBD1. Germline lookup yields CDR1 MNHNS and CDR2 SASEGT. Trimming at V came to 7 bases and at J to 0 bases, leaving 3 bases not matched to a gene. This CDR3 region has 13 residues. CDR3 nucleotide sequence: TGTGCCAGCATTCGGGACAGCTCCTACGAGCAGTACTTC. Amino acid sequence: CASIRDSSYEQYF.

The chain carries TRBV5-1 and TRBJ2-7; 11 nucleotides match TRBD2. V was clipped by 1 base and J by 2 bases; unmatched bases: 5. This CDR3 is 16 amino acids long. Germline V gives CDR1 SGHRS, CDR2 YFSETQ. The CDR3 DNA follows: TGCGCCAGCAGCTTGACTACTAGCGGGAGTACCTACGAGCAGTACTTC. Its translation: CASSLTTSGSTYEQYF.

The CDR3 DNA reads as TGTGCCAGCACCCAAACGACTAGCGGGGGGCACGGGGAGCTGTTTTTT. Residues: CASTQTTSGGHGELFF. The chain has TRBV2 and TRBJ2-2, with 13 bases identical to TRBD2. The J segment lost 7 bases and the V segment lost 7 bases, leaving 9 bases of the junction unmatched. The CDR3 contains 16 residues. Germline values: CDR1 SNHLY, CDR2 FYNNEI.

This chain connects TRBV7-9 to TRBJ2-7, with a possible D match to TRBD2 (5 bases). V lost 7 bases, J lost 6 bases, and 22 bases lay in between. The germline gives CDR1 SEHNR, CDR2 FQNEAQ (reference sequence). The CDR3 is 15 residues long. CDR3 residues: CASTLGSQAYGEQYF. CDR3 in DNA: TGTGCCAGCACCCTAGGGAGCCAGGCCTACGGCGAGCAGTACTTC.

The chain combines TRBV6-1 with TRBJ1-1; D is ambiguous. The CDR3 length is 13 residues. The V gene lost 8 bases and the J gene lost 1 base, with 11 bases spanning the gap. Germline CDR1 reads MNHNS; CDR2 reads SASEGT. In DNA, the CDR3 is TGTGCCAGCCATAGGTTGGGGAACACTGAAGCTTTCTTT. It specifies CASHRLGNTEAFF.

Points on this clone: The sample holds other DNA sequences that translate to the same CDR3. This chain uses TRBV5-1 with TRBJ1-2; TRBD1 might be the D (5 bases). Germline loops: CDR1 SGHRS, CDR2 YFSETQ. The ends were cut back, 5 bases at V and 0 bases at J, with 11 bases in the middle. The CDR3 runs to 14 residues. CDR3 loop: CASSSGTSNYGYTF. DNA of the CDR3: TGCGCCAGCAGTTCCGGGACGTCTAACTATGGCTACACCTTC.

The V and J genes are TRBV18 and TRBJ1-1; D may be TRBD1 (5 bases). Germline CDR1 KGHSH, CDR2 LQKENI. The CDR3 sequence is 13 residues long. V lost 1 base and J lost 4, with 7 bases in between. The CDR3 DNA is TGTGCCAGCTCACCACGGGGACTCACTGAAGCTTTCTTT. This gives the protein CASSPRGLTEAFF.

This clone was counted a few times. The sample contains more than one DNA sequence encoding this CDR3. This sequence joins TRBV11-3 and TRBJ1-1; D gene unclear. V was cut by 1 base and J by 4 bases, with 10 bases left in between. Germline V CDR1 and CDR2: SGHNT, YENEEA. This CDR3 has 14 amino acids. Here the CDR3 reads CASSLGGDGTEAFF. The CDR3, as DNA: TGTGCCAGCAGCTTAGGGGGTGATGGCACTGAAGCTTTCTTT.

The chain couples TRBV11-2 to TRBJ2-3, with TRBD1 identical over 7 bases. CDR3 length: 16 amino acids. Germline V gives CDR1 SGHAT, CDR2 FQNNGV. V gave up 7 bases and J gave up 2 bases; unmatched junction bases: 12. CDR3 in DNA: TGTGCCAGCACCCCGACAGGGATCATCCTCACAGATACGCAGTATTTT. Translating gives CASTPTGIILTDTQYF.